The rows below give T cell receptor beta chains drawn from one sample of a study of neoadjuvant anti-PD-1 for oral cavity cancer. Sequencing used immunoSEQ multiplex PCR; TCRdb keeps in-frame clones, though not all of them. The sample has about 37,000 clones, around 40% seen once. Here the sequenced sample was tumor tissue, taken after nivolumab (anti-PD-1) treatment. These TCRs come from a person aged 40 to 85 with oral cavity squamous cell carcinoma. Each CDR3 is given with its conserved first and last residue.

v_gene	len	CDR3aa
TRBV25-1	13	CASSEFQGAEAFF
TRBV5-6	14	CASSLGGDFYEQYF
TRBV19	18	CASYEFFSPGQGWGEQFF
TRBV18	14	CASSPGTGHVKLFF
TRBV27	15	CASSPRQPPYTEAFF
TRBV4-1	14	CASSQERARYGYTF
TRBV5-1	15	CASSPSWEGGTEAFF
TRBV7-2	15	CASSLLPRGGSPLHF
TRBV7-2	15	CASSFGMISSYEQYF
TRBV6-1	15	CASRPGEESFNEQFF
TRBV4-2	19	CASSQEGLAASSGANVLTF
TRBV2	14	CASSARTGATEAFF
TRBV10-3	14	CAISEPDSFYEQYF
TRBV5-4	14	CASSLPRGNTEAFF
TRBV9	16	CASSHGGLAGVNEQFF
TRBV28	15	CASTGRGLGRETQYF
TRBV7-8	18	CASSDEWGASSGANVLTF
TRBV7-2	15	CASSFTSGGKETQYF
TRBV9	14	CASSGTGGGETQYF
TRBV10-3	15	CAIRETGTSSYEQYF
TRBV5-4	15	CASSLGLAGSNEQFF
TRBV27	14	CASSLTGAWTEAFF
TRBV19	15	CASSIDLGSSYEQYF
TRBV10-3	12	CAISSSGYEQYF
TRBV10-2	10	CASREAEAFF
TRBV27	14	CASSNIGTAYEQYF
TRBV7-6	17	CASSRLAGGPGAGELFF
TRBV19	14	CASNGGRMNTEAFF
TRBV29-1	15	CSVEPQTSGSYEQFF
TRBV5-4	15	CASRTSGGQQDTQYF
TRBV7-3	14	CASRRGQGTGELFF
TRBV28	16	CASSLDRGNLNTEAFF
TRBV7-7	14	CASSFQRGSETQYF
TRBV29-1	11	CSVFVVDTQYF
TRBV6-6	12	CASSSGQGEQYF
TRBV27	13	CASSGKGITEAFF
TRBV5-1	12	CASSLNYDEQYF